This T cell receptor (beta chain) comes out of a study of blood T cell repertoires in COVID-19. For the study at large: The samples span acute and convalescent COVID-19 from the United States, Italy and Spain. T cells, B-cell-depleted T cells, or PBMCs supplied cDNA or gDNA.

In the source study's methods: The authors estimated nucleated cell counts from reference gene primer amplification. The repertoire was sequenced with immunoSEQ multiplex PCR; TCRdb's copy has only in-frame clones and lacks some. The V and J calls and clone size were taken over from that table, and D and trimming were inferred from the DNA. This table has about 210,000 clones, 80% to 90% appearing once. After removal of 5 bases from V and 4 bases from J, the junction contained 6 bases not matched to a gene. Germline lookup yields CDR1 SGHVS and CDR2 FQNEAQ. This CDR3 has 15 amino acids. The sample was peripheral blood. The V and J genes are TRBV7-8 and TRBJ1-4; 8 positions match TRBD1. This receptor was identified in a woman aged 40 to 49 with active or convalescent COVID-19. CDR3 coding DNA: TGTGCCAGCAGCCTTCGGACAGGGATTAATGAAAAACTGTTTTTT. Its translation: CASSLRTGINEKLFF. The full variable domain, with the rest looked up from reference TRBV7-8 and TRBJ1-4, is GAGVSQSPRYKVAKRGQDVALRCDPISGHVSLFWYQQALGQGPEFLTYFQNEAQLDKSGLPSDRFFAERPEGSVSTLKIQRTQQEDSAVYLCASSLRTGINEKLFFGSGTQLSVL.